This TCR beta chain was documented in a study of a mutant IDH1 vaccine in newly diagnosed glioma. The V end was cut by 3 bases, the J end by 4 bases, with 10 bases between. CDR3 length: 14 amino acids. The germline gives CDR1 SEHNR, CDR2 FQNEAQ (reference sequence). Regarding time point: week 5, during vaccination. It was 300 ug of mutant IDH1 20-mer peptide that made up each vaccine dose, given with topical imiquimod. Diagnosis in the donors showed new WHO grade 3 or 4 astrocytomas that were IDH1-mutant and ATRX-lost. Details on this clone: The antigen remains unidentified.

The protocol was immunoSEQ multiplex PCR, while the TCRdb copy is restricted to in-frame clones and leaves out a portion. This sample has 40,000 to 65,000 clones, with about 77% found just once. This specimen was PBMCs, taken from a glioma patient whose treatment included an IDH1 peptide vaccine. This sequence originates from a woman aged 40 to 50 with glioma. The genes are TRBV7-9 and TRBJ2-1; the D is unclear. The CDR3 DNA sequence: TGTGCCAGCAGCTTTGGCAACGTGTACAATGAGCAGTTCTTC. The encoded protein is CASSFGNVYNEQFF.